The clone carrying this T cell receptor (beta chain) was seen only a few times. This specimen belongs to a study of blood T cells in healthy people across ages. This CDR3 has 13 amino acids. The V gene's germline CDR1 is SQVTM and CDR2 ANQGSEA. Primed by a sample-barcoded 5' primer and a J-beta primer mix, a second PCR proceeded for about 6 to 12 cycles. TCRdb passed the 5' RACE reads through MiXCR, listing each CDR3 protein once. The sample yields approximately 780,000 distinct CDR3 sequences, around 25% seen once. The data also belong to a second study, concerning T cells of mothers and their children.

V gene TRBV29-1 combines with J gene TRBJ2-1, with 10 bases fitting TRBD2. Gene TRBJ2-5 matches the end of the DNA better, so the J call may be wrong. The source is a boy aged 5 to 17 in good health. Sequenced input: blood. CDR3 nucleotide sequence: TGCAGCGTTCCCCTAGCGGGGGATGAGACCCAGTACTTC. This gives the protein CSVPLAGDETQYF.